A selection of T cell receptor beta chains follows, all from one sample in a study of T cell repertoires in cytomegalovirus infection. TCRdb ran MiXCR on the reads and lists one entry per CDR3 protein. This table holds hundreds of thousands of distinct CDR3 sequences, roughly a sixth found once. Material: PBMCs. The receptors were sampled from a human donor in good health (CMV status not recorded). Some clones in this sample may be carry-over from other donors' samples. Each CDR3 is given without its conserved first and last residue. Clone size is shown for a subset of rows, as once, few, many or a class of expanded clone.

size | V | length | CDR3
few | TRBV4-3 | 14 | ASSRVRGTPNTEAF
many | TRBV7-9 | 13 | ASSSGTDFNYGYT
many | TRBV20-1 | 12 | SADNSGGGNEQF
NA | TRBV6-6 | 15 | ASSYPNQGQGFTEAF
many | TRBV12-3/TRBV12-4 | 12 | ASSSLAVNTEAF
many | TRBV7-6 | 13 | ASSGLAGASYEQY
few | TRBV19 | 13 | ASSISSGITGELF
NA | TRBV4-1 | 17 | ASSQDPLAWSTKNSPLH
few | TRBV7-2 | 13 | ASSPSQGNNQPQH
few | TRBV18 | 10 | ASSPAGGTQY
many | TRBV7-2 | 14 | ASSLELSGAGTEAF
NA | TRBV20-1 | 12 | SATRQGARETQY
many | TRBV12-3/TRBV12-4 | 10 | ASSFGPYEQY
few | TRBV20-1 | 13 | SASSIRTGDSPLH
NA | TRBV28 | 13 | ASSEPGGATYEQY
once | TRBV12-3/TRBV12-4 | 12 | ASSFRAVNEKLF
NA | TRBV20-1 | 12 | SAPSGGVTDTQY
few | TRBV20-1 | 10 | SADRRIETQY
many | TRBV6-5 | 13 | ASRQTSGGPHEQY
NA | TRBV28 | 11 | ASSSQYNQPQH
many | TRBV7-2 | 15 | ASSTTGSGGIYYGYT
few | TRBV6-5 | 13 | ASSLEGAQGNTIY
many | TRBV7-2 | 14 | ASSFAGGSARRGYT
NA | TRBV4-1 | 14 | ASSRPGTSRTGELF
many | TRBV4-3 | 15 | ASSQSPGGILGEKLF
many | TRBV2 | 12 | ASSSRTGYKEQY
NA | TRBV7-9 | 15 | ASSLGPGDSTYYGYT
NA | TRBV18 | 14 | ASSRQQGISYNEQF
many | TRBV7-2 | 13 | ASSAEFALRETQY
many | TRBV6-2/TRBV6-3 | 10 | ASSSRTVGYT
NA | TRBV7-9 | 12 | ASSPVGGEETQY
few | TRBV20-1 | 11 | SATGLSNQPQH
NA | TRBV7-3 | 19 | ASSLKMVNRGPGSYNSPLH
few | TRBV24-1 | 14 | ATSIPTGMYGDTQY
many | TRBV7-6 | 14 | ASSFRPGQGSDEQF
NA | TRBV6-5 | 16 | ASSYSLPASGGYHTQY
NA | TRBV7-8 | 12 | ASSFTLTDSEAF